This T cell receptor (beta chain) stems from a study of T cell responses to AZD1222 COVID-19 vaccine. At the level of the study: Analyses pooled second doses at about 4 or about 12 weeks.

Study-wide findings and caveats: In a largely white British group with more females than males, clonal diversity was possibly underestimated.

With respect to this clone: Antigen: not known.

Here immunoSEQ multiplex PCR was the method, and the copy in TCRdb shows in-frame clones only, minus some. In the table there are 55,000 to 65,000 clones, over 75% of which are singletons. The V end was cut by 4 bases, the J end by 4 bases, with 19 bases between. The CDR3 sequence is 16 residues long. The clonotype comes from an adult in good health. The sequences come from peripheral blood, collected on day 0 of AZD1222 vaccination. The chain carries TRBV23-1 and TRBJ2-5; D unclear. Being an ORF, TRBV23-1 has a function that is uncertain. The CDR3 protein is CASSPPPSVLSETQYF. For the CDR3, the DNA is TGCGCCAGCAGTCCCCCGCCTTCAGTTTTATCAGAGACCCAGTACTTC.